The clone carrying this TCR beta chain has more than one count but fewer than ten. This entry belongs to a study of cytomegalovirus exposure and HLA in healthy donors. V shed 0 bases and J shed 2 bases, with 8 bases lying between them. Looked up from germline, CDR1 is SGDLS and CDR2 is YYNGEE. This CDR3 has 14 amino acids. PCR used 60 Vbeta primers and 13 Jbeta primers. Clones were sequenced by immunoSEQ multiplex PCR, and TCRdb holds only the in-frame ones, with some missing. The table records 280,000 or so clones, 85% to 90% of them present only once. The clonotype was recovered from a woman aged 18-30 years in good health and CMV-seronegative. Sequencing was done on a sample of PBMCs. V and J are TRBV9 and TRBJ1-1; D gene ambiguous. The chain's CDR3 is CASSVVMTNTEAFF. The CDR3 bases are TGTGCCAGCAGCGTAGTTATGACTAACACTGAAGCTTTCTTT.